This T cell receptor beta chain was identified during a study of human versus mouse CDR3 diversity and MHC coevolution. Trimming pared 4 bases from V and 3 bases from J, leaving 14 bases between. The germline V gene encodes CDR1 SGHRS and CDR2 YFSETQ. CDR3 length: 14 residues. Some clones are missing from TCRdb's copy, which holds only in-frame ones; the method was immunoSEQ multiplex PCR. The sample lists about 60,000 clones; approximately 94% were seen once. This receptor was obtained from a person aged 55 to 75 in good health. The rearrangement links TRBV5-1 to TRBJ2-7; no clear D gene. The sample consisted of naive CD4+ T cells from blood. As for subset: CD45RO-negative CD62L-positive naive CD4 T cells. For the CDR3, the DNA is TGCGCCAGCAGCCCTAGATCGGTAAACTACGAGCAGTACTTC. The encoded protein is CASSPRSVNYEQYF.